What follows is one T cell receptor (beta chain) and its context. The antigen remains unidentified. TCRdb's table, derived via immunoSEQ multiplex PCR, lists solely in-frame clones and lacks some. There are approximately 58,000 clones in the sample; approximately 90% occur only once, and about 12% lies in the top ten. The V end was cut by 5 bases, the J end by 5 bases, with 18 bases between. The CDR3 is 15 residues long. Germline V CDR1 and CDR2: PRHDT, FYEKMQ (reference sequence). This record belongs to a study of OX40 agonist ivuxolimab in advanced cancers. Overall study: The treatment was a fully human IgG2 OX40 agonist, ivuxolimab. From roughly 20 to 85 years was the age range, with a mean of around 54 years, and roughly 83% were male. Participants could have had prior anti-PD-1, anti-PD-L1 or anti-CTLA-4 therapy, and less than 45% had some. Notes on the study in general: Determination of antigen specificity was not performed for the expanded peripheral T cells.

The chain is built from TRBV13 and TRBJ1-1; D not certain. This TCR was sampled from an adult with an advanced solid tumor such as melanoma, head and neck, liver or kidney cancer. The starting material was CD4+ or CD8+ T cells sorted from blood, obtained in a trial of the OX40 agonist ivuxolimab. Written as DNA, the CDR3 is TGTGCCAGCAGCCCCAGAGGGCACTGGGAGACTGAAGCTTTCTTT. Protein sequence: CASSPRGHWETEAFF.